This TCR beta chain emerged from a study of identical twins. The germline CDR1 and CDR2 sequences are SGHRS and YFSETQ. This CDR3 has 15 residues. Unmatched junction bases numbered 7, after V lost 4 bases and J lost 4 bases. MiXCR, applied by TCRdb to the 5' RACE reads, yields one record per CDR3 protein. The sample contains 400,000 to 550,000 distinct CDR3 sequences, around 20% of which appear only once. Ten or more counts support this clonotype. This sample was also put to use in a study of T cells expressing NK-cell markers.

This receptor was identified in a woman aged 18-29 years in good health. This sequence joins TRBV5-1 and TRBJ1-1; 10 bases align to TRBD1. Sequencing was done on a sample of CD4+ T cells sorted from blood. The chain's CDR3 is CASSPQGQGTTEAFF. In DNA form, the CDR3 reads TGCGCCAGCAGCCCCCAGGGACAGGGGACCACTGAAGCTTTCTTT.